These T cell receptor beta chains were read from a single sample in a study of T cells after posttransplantation cyclophosphamide. Produced via immunoSEQ multiplex PCR; TCRdb's table is partial and in-frame only. The table shows around 17,000 clones, with approximately 78% occurring only once. Source: PBMCs, taken 440 to 450 days after allogeneic stem cell transplant with calcineurin inhibitor and methotrexate. These receptors all come from a male patient aged 30 to 40 who received an allogeneic stem cell transplant from an unrelated donor, was CMV-positive, and had acute and chronic GVHD. T cells may partly derive from the graft donor. The CDR3 runs from the conserved cysteine through the conserved F or W. D genes are given only for firm matches. Rows give clone size only sometimes, using once, few, many, or a class for an expanded clone.

v_call	j_call	clone_size	d_call	cdr3_nt	cdr3_aa
TRBV7-8	TRBJ2-2	-	-	TGTGCCAGTGCGACAATAGGCTACGCGAACACCGGGGAGCTGTTTTTT	CASATIGYANTGELFF
TRBV27	TRBJ1-5	-	TRBD1	TGTGCCAGCACCCAGACAGGGGGCGTGCAGCCCCAGCATTTT	CASTQTGGVQPQHF
TRBV10-3	TRBJ1-2	few	-	TGTGCCATCAGTGAGCCCTCAGCTAACTATGGCTACACCTTC	CAISEPSANYGYTF
TRBV11-1	TRBJ2-5	-	TRBD2	TGTGCCAGCAGCTTAGGCGGGGGGGCGCGCCAAGAGACCCAGTACTTC	CASSLGGGARQETQYF
TRBV27	TRBJ2-1	-	-	TGTGCCAGCAGTCGCCTGGGGCCGCGAGCCAATGAGCAGTTCTTC	CASSRLGPRANEQFF
TRBV28	TRBJ1-4	-	TRBD1	TGTGCCAGCAGTTTAAGGACAGGGGGCAAGGGAAAACTGTTTTTT	CASSLRTGGKGKLFF
TRBV6-5	TRBJ1-2	-	-	TGTGCCAGCAGTTCGGTCAGGGATCCCTATGGCTACACCTTC	CASSSVRDPYGYTF
TRBV4-3	TRBJ2-1	once	TRBD1	TGCGCCAGCAGCCAAAGCCCAGGGGGCAGCTACAATGAGCAGTTCTTC	CASSQSPGGSYNEQFF
TRBV30	TRBJ2-1	-	-	TGTGCCTGGAGCGCATCTGGCGAGCAGTTCTTC	CAWSASGEQFF
TRBV5-1	TRBJ1-2	-	-	TGCGCCAGCAGCTTGGAAGGAGGCAGAGGCTACACCTTC	CASSLEGGRGYTF
TRBV4-1	TRBJ2-2	-	-	TGCGCCAGCAGCCAAGATTGGAGAGGGGAGCTGTTTTTT	CASSQDWRGELFF
TRBV9	TRBJ2-1	-	-	TGTGCCAGCAGCGTGTCTAGTGGAGACAATGAGCAGTTCTTC	CASSVSSGDNEQFF
TRBV7-2	TRBJ1-2	-	TRBD1	TGTGCCAGCAGCCCCAGGGCGGACAGGGGTTATGGCTACACCTTC	CASSPRADRGYGYTF
TRBV6-5	TRBJ1-1	-	TRBD1	TGTGCCAGCAGTCACAACAGGGGGTTCGGCACTGAAGCTTTCTTT	CASSHNRGFGTEAFF
TRBV5-4	TRBJ2-3	-	-	TGTGCCAGCAGCACAAAACAGGGTTCGGATACGCAGTATTTT	CASSTKQGSDTQYF
TRBV15	TRBJ1-2	-	TRBD1	TGTGCCACCAATGACAGGACAGGGCTCGGCTACACCTTC	CATNDRTGLGYTF
TRBV2	TRBJ2-5	-	TRBD2	TGTGCCAGCAGTGAGTTAGAGCTAGCGGCGGAGACCCAGTACTTC	CASSELELAAETQYF
TRBV19	TRBJ2-7	-	-	TGTGCCAGTAGTCCCCAGGGTGGCGAGCAGTACTTC	CASSPQGGEQYF
TRBV4-3	TRBJ2-2	once	TRBD2	TGCGCCAGCAGCCGATTGAGCGGGGGGGCCGCGACCGGGGAGCTGTTTTTT	CASSRLSGGAATGELFF
TRBV7-3	TRBJ1-6	-	-	TGTGCCAGCAGTGCCCCCGGGGGAATCAATTCACCCCTCCACTTT	CASSAPGGINSPLHF
TRBV7-2	TRBJ2-7	-	-	TGTGCCAGCAGCTTAGTCTGGCGGCTTAGCTCCTACGAGCAGTACTTC	CASSLVWRLSSYEQYF
TRBV7-9	TRBJ2-2	-	TRBD1	TGTGCCAGCAGCTTAGAGGGGGCCACCGGGGAGCTGTTTTTT	CASSLEGATGELFF
TRBV28	TRBJ1-2	-	-	TGTGCCAGCAGAACCCACAGCCTTACCTATGGCTACACCTTC	CASRTHSLTYGYTF
TRBV6-5	TRBJ2-1	-	-	TGTGCCAGCAGTCGGAGACTTAACAATGAGCAGTTCTTC	CASSRRLNNEQFF
TRBV11-3	TRBJ1-2	-	TRBD1	TGTGCCAGCAGCTTTGTCGCTGAGTCCTGCAGGGGGCAAGCCAACTATGGCTACACCTTC	CASSFVAESCRGQANYGYTF
TRBV6-6	TRBJ1-5	-	TRBD1	TGTGCCAGCAGGCCAGGGGGCCGGTGGGGCAATCAGCCCCAGCATTTT	CASRPGGRWGNQPQHF
TRBV19	TRBJ2-1	-	TRBD1	TGTGCCAGTAGTAGGGACAGCGCCCGCGGTGAGCAGTTCTTC	CASSRDSARGEQFF
TRBV7-6	TRBJ2-3	-	TRBD2	TGTGCCAGCAGCTTATTAGCGGGGGGGACAGATACGCAGTATTTT	CASSLLAGGTDTQYF
TRBV15	TRBJ1-3	-	-	TGTGCCACCAGCAGAGGGTTGACAGCGAGCATCTCTGGAAACACCATATATTTT	CATSRGLTASISGNTIYF
TRBV12-5	TRBJ2-7	-	TRBD1	TGTGCTAGTGGGAAAACCGGGACAGCCTACGAGCAGTACTTC	CASGKTGTAYEQYF
TRBV4-2	TRBJ2-3	-	-	TGTGCCAGCAGCCAAGATGAGGGAGATACGCAGTATTTT	CASSQDEGDTQYF
TRBV30	TRBJ2-1	-	TRBD1	TGTGCCTGGAGTCATATCCCCGGGACAGAGCAACGAGGTTCCTACAATGAGCAGTTCTTC	CAWSHIPGTEQRGSYNEQFF